This T cell receptor (beta chain) was retrieved from a study of shared clonotypes between healthy human individuals. Study findings and constraints: What naive subsets generally showed was a larger estimated richness than memory subsets showed. Shared clonotypes across all four donors exceeded non-shared ones in generation probability.

Sequencing was performed with immunoSEQ multiplex PCR; in TCRdb, only in-frame clones are kept and a portion is missing. The repertoire includes around 2.1 million clones, more than 85% of them detected once, and roughly 1.7% sits in the top ten. The CDR3 is 14 amino acids. CDR1 and CDR2 (germline): KGHSH, LQKENI. The germline V and J ends were trimmed by 3 bases and 3 bases, with 12 bases remaining between them. Concerning this clone itself: The antigen is unknown.

CD45RO-negative CD8 cells positively selected for CCR7 made up the naive population, which excluded terminally differentiated effector memory CD45RA+ cells. The chain carries TRBV18 and TRBJ2-7; D unclear. Sequencing used naive CD8+ T cells from PBMCs. This clonotype was sampled from a man aged 18 to 35 in good health. Some clones in this sample may be carry-over from other donors' samples. In DNA, the CDR3 is TGTGCCAGCTCACCGCCTGGCTACCGCTACGAGCAGTACTTC. This gives the protein CASSPPGYRYEQYF.